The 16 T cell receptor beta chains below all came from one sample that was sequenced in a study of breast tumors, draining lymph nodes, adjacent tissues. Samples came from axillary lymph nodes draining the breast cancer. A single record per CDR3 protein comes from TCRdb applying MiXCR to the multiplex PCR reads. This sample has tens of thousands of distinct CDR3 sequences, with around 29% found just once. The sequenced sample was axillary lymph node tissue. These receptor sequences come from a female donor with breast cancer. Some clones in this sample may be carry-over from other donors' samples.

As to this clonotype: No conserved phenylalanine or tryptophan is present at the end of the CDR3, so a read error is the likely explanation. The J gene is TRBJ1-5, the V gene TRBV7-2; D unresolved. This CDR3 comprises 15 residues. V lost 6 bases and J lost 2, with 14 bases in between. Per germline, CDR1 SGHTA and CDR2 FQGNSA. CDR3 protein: CASSQMGSCNQPQHS. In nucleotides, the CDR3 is TGTGCCAGCAGTCAAATGGGGTCGTGCAATCAGCCCCAGCATTCT.

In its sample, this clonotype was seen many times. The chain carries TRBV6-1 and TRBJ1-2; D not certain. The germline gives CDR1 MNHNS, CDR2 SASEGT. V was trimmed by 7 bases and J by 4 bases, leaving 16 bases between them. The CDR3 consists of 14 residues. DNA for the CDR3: TGTGCCAGCAACTCACGGATTCGGGCCTATGGCTACACCTTC. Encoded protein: CASNSRIRAYGYTF.

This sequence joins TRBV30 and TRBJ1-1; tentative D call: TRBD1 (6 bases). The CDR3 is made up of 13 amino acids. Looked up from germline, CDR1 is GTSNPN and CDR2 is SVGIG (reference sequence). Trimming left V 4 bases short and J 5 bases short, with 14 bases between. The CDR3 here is CAWKGGGETEAFF. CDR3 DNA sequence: TGTGCCTGGAAGGGAGGGGGAGAAACTGAAGCTTTCTTT.

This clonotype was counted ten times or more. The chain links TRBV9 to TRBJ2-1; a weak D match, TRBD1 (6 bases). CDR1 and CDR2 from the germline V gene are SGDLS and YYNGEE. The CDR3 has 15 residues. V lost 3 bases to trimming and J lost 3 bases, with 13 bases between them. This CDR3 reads CASSAAGALYNEQFF. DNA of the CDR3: TGTGCCAGCAGCGCCGCAGGGGCCCTCTACAATGAGCAGTTCTTC.

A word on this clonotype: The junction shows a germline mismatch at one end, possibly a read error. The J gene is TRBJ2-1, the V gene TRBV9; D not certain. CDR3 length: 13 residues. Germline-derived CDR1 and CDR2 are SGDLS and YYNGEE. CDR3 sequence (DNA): TGTGCCAGCAGCGCTGGCCAAGACAATGAGCAGTTATTC. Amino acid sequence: CASSAGQDNEQLF.

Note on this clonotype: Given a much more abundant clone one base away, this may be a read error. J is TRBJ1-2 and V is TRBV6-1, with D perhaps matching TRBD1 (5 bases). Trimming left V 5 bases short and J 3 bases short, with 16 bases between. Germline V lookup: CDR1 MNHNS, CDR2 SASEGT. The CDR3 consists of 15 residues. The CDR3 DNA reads TGTGCCAGCAGTCATCCGGGACGGGGATACTATGGCTACACCTTC. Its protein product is CASSHPGRGYYGYTF.

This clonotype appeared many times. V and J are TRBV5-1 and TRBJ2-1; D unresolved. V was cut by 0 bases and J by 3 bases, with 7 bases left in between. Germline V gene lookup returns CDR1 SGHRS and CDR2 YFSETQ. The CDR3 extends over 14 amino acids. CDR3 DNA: TGCGCCAGCAGCTTGGACCCTTACTACAATGAGCAGTTCTTC. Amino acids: CASSLDPYYNEQFF. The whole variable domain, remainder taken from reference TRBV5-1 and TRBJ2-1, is KAGVTQTPRYLIKTRGQQVTLSCSPISGHRSVSWYQQTPGQGLQFLFEYFSETQRNKGNFPGRFSGRQFSNSRSEMNVSTLELGDSALYLCASSLDPYYNEQFFGPGTRLTVL.

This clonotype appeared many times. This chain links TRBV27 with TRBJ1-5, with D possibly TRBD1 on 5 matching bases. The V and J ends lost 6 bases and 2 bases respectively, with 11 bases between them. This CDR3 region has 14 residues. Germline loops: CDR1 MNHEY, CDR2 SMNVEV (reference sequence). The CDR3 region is CASRPDRGNQPQHF. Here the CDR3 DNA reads TGTGCCAGCAGACCCGACAGAGGCAATCAGCCCCAGCATTTT.

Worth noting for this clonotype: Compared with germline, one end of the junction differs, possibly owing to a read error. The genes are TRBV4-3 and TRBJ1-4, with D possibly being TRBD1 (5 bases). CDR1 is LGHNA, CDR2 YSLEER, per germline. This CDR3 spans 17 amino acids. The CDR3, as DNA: TGCGCCAGCAGCCAAGAGGACACTTTCCGAACTAATGAAAAGCTGCTTTTT. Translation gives CASSQEDTFRTNEKLLF.

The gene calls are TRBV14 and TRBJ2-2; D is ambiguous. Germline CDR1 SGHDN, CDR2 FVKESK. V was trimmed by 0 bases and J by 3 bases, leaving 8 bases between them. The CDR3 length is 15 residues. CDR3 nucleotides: TGTGCCAGCAGCCAAGATTGGGTGTACACCGGGGAGCTGTTTTTT. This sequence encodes CASSQDWVYTGELFF.

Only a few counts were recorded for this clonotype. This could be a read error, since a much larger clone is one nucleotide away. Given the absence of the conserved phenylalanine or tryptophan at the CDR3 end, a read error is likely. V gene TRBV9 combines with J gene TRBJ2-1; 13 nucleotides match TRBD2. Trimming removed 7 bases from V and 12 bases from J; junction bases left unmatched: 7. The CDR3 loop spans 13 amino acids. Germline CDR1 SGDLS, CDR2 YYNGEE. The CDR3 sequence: CASGGTSGKGQFS. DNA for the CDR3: TGTGCCAGCGGTGGGACTAGCGGGAAAGGGCAGTTCTCC.

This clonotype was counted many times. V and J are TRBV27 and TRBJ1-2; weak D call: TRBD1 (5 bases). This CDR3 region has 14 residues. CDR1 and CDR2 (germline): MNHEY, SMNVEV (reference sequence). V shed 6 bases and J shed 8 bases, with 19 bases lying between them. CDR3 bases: TGTGCCAGCAGCCATGACAGTTTGAGGGTGGGCTACACCTTC. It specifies CASSHDSLRVGYTF.

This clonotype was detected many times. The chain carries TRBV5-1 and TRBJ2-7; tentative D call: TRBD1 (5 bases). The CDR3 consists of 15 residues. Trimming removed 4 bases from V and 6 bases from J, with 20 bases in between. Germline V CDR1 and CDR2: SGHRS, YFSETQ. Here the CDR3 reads CASSGAQVKASEQYF. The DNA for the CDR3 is TGCGCCAGCAGCGGGGCACAGGTGAAAGCAAGCGAGCAGTACTTC.

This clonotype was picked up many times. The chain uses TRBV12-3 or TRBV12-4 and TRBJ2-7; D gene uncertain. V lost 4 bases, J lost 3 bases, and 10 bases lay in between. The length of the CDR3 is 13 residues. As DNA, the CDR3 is TGTGCCAGCAGTTCAGGTACCTTCTACGAGCAGTACTTC. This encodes CASSSGTFYEQYF.

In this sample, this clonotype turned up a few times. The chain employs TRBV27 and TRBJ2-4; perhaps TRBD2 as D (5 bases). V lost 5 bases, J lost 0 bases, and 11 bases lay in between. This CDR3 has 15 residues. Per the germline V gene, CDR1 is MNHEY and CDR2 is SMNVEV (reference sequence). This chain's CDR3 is CASSPGRVAKNIQYF. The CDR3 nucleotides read TGTGCCAGCAGTCCGGGGAGAGTAGCCAAAAACATTCAGTACTTC.

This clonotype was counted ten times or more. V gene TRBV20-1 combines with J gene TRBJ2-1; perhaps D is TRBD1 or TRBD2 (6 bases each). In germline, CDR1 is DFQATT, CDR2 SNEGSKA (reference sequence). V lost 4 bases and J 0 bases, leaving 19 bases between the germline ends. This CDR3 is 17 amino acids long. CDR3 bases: TGCAGTGCTACCAGAGATGGGGGGCCCAGCTCCTACAATGAGCAGTTCTTC. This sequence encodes CSATRDGGPSSYNEQFF.